This T cell receptor (beta chain) was identified during a study of beta chain features in type 1 diabetes. Study-wide findings and caveats: All four CD4+ subsets of Type 1 diabetes patients contained TCRB CDR3s that were moderately but significantly shorter.

The CDR3 spans 14 residues. The V segment lost 5 bases and the J segment 2 bases; nucleotides outside the gene matches: 3. The germline CDR1 and CDR2 sequences are SGHNT and YENEEA. Every isolated RNA sample was fully reverse transcribed, so sequencing captured expressed TCRB transcripts. Average reads for naive, central memory and regulatory T cell samples were about 3.57 million. Only in-frame clones appear in the TCRdb table, and some are missing; sequencing was by immunoSEQ multiplex PCR. The sample lists under 300,000 clones; approximately 13% were seen once. As to this clone: Its specificity is not known.

The V call is TRBV11-3, the J call TRBJ2-3, with TRBD1 identical over 8 bases. The receptor comes from a man aged 25 to 40 with type 1 diabetes. The sequencing sample was made of naive CD4+ T cells from blood. CDR3: CASSPGQVTDTQYF. The CDR3 nucleotides are TGTGCCAGCAGCCCGGGACAGGTCACAGATACGCAGTATTTT.